The clone carrying this TCR beta chain was seen more than once but under ten times. As yet, its antigen is unknown. This sample is drawn from a study of blood T cells in healthy people across ages. Regarding the study as a whole: Correlation between TCR beta diversity and naive T cell percentage was strong.

Germline CDR1 is LGHNA and CDR2 is YNFKEQ. The ends lost 4 bases at V and 7 bases at J; junction bases unmatched: 22. The CDR3 contains 20 residues. Drawing of peripheral blood yielded about 9.7 milliliters from each donor. The authors ran a second PCR of about 6 to 12 cycles using a sample-barcoded 5' primer and a J-beta primer mix. Each of the cDNA molecules was tagged by a template-switch adaptor with 12 random nucleotides. TCRdb independently ran MiXCR on the 5' RACE reads; one entry per CDR3 protein. Here the sample spans 1.5 million or so distinct CDR3 sequences, roughly two fifths being singletons.

Sequenced material: blood. The sequence came from a woman between 18 and 30 years old in good health. The rearrangement links TRBV4-2 to TRBJ2-1, with 10 bases that match TRBD2. CDR3 in amino acids: CASSRFPTGRLAGVANEQFF. The CDR3 nucleotides are TGTGCCAGCAGCCGTTTCCCAACCGGGCGGCTAGCGGGGGTTGCTAATGAGCAGTTCTTC.